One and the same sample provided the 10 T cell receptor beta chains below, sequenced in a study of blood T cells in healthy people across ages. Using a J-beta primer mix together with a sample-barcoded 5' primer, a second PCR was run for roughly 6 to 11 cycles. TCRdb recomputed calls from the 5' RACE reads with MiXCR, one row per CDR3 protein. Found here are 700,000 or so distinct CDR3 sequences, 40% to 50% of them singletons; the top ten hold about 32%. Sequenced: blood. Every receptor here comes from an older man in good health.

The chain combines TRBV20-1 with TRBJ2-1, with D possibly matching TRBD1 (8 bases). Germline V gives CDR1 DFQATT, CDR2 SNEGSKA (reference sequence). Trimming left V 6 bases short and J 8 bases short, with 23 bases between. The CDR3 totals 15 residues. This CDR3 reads CSAPVQGGLDDEQFF. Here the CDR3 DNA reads TGCAGTGCCCCTGTACAGGGGGGGCTAGACGATGAGCAGTTCTTC.

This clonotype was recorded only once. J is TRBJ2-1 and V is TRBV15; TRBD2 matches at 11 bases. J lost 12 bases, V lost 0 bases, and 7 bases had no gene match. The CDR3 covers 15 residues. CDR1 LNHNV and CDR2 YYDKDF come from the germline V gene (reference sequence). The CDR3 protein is CATSRDMLAGGRQFF. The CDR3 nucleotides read TGTGCCACCAGCAGAGATATGCTAGCGGGAGGCAGGCAGTTCTTC. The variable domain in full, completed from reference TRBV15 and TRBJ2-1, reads DAMVIQNPRYQVTQFGKPVTLSCSQTLNHNVMYWYQQKSSQAPKLLFHYYDKDFNNEADTPDNFQSRRPNTSFCFLDIRSPGLGDTAMYLCATSRDMLAGGRQFFGPGTRLTVL.

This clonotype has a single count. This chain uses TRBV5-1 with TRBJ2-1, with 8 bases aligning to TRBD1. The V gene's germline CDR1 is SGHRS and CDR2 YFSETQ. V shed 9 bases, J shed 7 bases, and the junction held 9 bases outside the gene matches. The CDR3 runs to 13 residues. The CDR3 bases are TGCGCCACCGGACAGGGAGGTAGGAATGAGCAGTTCTTC. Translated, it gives CATGQGGRNEQFF.

The CDR3 protein is CSTTTDRNTGELFF. The CDR3 nucleotides read TGCAGTACTACTACCGACCGGAACACCGGGGAGCTGTTTTTT. V is TRBV20-1 and J is TRBJ2-2; D unresolved. The V gene lost 8 bases and the J gene lost 1 base, with 14 bases spanning the gap. CDR1 and CDR2 (germline): DFQATT, SNEGSKA (reference sequence). The CDR3 has 14 amino acids.

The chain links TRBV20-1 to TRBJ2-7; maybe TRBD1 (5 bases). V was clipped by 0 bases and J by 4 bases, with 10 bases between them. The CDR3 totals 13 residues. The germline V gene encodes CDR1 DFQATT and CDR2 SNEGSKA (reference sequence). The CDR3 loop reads CSAREGRVYEQYF. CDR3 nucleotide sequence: TGCAGTGCTAGAGAGGGCAGGGTTTACGAGCAGTACTTC.

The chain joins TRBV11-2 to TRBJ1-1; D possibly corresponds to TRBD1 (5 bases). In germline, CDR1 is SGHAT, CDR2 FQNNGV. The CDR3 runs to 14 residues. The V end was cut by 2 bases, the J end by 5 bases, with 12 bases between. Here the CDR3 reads CASSLSRAGTEAFF. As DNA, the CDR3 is TGTGCCAGCAGCTTAAGCAGGGCCGGTACTGAAGCTTTCTTT.

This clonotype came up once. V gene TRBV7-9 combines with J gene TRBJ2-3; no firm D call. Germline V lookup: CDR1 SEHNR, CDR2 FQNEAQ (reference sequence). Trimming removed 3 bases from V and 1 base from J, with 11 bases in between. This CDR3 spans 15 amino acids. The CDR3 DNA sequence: TGTGCCAGCAGCTTTGGGTTCACAGGCACAGATACGCAGTATTTT. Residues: CASSFGFTGTDTQYF. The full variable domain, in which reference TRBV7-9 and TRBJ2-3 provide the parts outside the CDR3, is DTGVSQNPRHKITKRGQNVTFRCDPISEHNRLYWYRQTLGQGPEFLTYFQNEAQLEKSRLLSDRFSAERPKGSFSTLEIQRTEQGDSAMYLCASSFGFTGTDTQYFGPGTRLTVL.

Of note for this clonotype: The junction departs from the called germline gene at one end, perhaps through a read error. CDR3 residues: CASSLDRTNGKLFF. The CDR3 DNA is TGTGCTAGCAGCTTAGACAGAACTAATGGAAAACTGTTTTTT. The rearrangement links TRBV7-7 to TRBJ1-4; perhaps TRBD1 as D (5 bases). The germline CDR1 and CDR2 sequences are SSHAT and FNYEAQ (reference sequence). The CDR3 spans 14 residues.

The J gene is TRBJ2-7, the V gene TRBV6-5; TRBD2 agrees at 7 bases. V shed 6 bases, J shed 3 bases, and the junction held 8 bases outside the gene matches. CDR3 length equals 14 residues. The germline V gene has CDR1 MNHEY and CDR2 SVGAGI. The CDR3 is CASSLLERGYEQYF. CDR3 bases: TGTGCCAGCAGCCTTCTGGAGCGGGGCTACGAGCAGTACTTC.

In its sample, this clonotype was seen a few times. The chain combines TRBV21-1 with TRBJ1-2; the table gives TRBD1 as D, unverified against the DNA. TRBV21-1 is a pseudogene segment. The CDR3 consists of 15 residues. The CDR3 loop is CASSSLGQGGGGYTF. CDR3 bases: TGTGCCAGCAGCTCTCTGGGACAGGGCGGGGGTGGCTACACCTTC.